One and the same sample provided the 28 T cell receptor beta chains below, sequenced in a study of cytomegalovirus exposure and HLA in healthy donors. PCR used 60 Vbeta primers and 13 Jbeta primers. The assay was immunoSEQ multiplex PCR, and TCRdb's table has in-frame clones only and misses some. Of about 180,000 clones detected, roughly 85% appear once; the ten largest clones hold under 0.9%. The sequenced material came from PBMCs. The receptors here all came from a woman between 35 and 50 years old in good health and CMV-seronegative.

The V gene is TRBV30, the J gene TRBJ2-5, with D perhaps TRBD1 (5 bases). The CDR3 sequence is 13 residues long. Germline V gives CDR1 GTSNPN, CDR2 SVGIG (reference sequence). Between the trimmed V and J ends, which lost 4 bases and 4 bases, there was a span of 13 bases. The CDR3 coding sequence is TGTGCCTGGAATACAGGTTTTGGAGAGACCCAGTACTTC. Its protein is CAWNTGFGETQYF.

This chain uses TRBV5-1 with TRBJ1-1, with TRBD1 matching over 7 bases. The germline gives CDR1 SGHRS, CDR2 YFSETQ. The V segment lost 0 bases and the J segment 4 bases; nucleotides outside the gene matches: 6. The CDR3 sequence is 15 residues long. CDR3 sequence reads: CASSLDPGGGTEAFF. In nucleotides, the CDR3 is TGCGCCAGCAGCTTGGATCCAGGGGGAGGCACTGAAGCTTTCTTT.

V is TRBV9 and J is TRBJ1-2; TRBD1 might be the D (5 bases). The CDR3 is 15 residues long. Germline CDR1 is SGDLS and CDR2 is YYNGEE. V was pared by 1 base and J by 3 bases, with 13 bases between. This chain's CDR3 is CASSVTGGGDYGYTF. DNA of the CDR3: TGTGCCAGCAGCGTAACCGGCGGAGGGGACTATGGCTACACCTTC.

This chain links TRBV11-2 with TRBJ2-7; D possibly corresponds to TRBD2 (7 bases). V lost 1 base, J lost 6 bases, and 16 bases lay in between. The CDR3 loop spans 15 amino acids. Looked up from germline, CDR1 is SGHAT and CDR2 is FQNNGV. The CDR3 spells CASSLGDMGGSEQYF. For the CDR3, the DNA is TGTGCCAGCAGCTTAGGGGACATGGGGGGGAGCGAGCAGTACTTC.

This clone was recorded only once. V and J are TRBV30 and TRBJ2-3; 7 bases fit TRBD1. Germline loops: CDR1 GTSNPN, CDR2 SVGIG (reference sequence). The length of the CDR3 is 14 residues. The V gene end was trimmed by 5 bases and the J gene end by 0 bases; junction bases not matched to a gene: 5. This CDR3 reads CAWGPGQSTDTQYF. CDR3 DNA: TGTGCCTGGGGCCCGGGACAGAGCACAGATACGCAGTATTTT.

CDR3 amino acids: CASSRDRVGNTIYF. CDR3 coding DNA: TGTGCCAGCAGTCGAGACAGGGTCGGGAACACCATATATTTT. V and J are TRBV6-5 and TRBJ1-3; 7 bases are shared with TRBD1. The CDR3 covers 14 residues. After removal of 5 bases from V and 7 bases from J, the junction contained 8 bases not matched to a gene. CDR1 and CDR2 (germline): MNHEY, SVGAGI.

The chain employs TRBV6-1 and TRBJ2-2, with 7 bases lining up with TRBD1. The CDR3 has 14 amino acids. The trim removed 7 bases at V and 6 bases at J, leaving 8 bases unmatched. Germline assignment: CDR1 MNHNS and CDR2 SASEGT. The DNA for the CDR3 is TGTGCCAGCAACGAAGGAGACAGGGCCGGGGAGCTGTTTTTT. It encodes CASNEGDRAGELFF.

The chain has TRBV19 and TRBJ1-4; 9 nucleotides match TRBD1. Germline trimming cut 9 bases from V and 4 bases from J; bases unmatched to any gene: 12. CDR1 and CDR2 (germline): LNHDA, SQIVND (reference sequence). The CDR3 extends over 16 amino acids. The CDR3 bases are TGTGCCAGCAGCTACAGGGGGCAGAGGGGTAATGAAAAACTGTTTTTT. Protein: CASSYRGQRGNEKLFF.

The chain is built from TRBV4-1 and TRBJ1-1; unclear D gene. The CDR3 is made up of 16 amino acids. Trimming took 4 bases from V and 1 from J, leaving 16 bases between them. Per germline, CDR1 MGHRA and CDR2 YSYEKL. The CDR3 reads CASSPTLGGWNTEAFF. CDR3 DNA: TGCGCCAGCAGCCCGACGCTTGGCGGCTGGAACACTGAAGCTTTCTTT.

This CDR3 reads CASTGSYEQYF. The CDR3 DNA sequence: TGTGCCAGCACTGGGAGTTACGAGCAGTACTTC. The chain is built from TRBV5-5 and TRBJ2-7; TRBD2 is a possible D gene (5 bases). Trimming pared 6 bases from V and 4 bases from J, leaving 8 bases between. Germline CDR1 SGHKS, CDR2 YYEKEE (reference sequence). This CDR3 contains 11 residues.

This clone was counted between two and nine times. The chain employs TRBV6-5 and TRBJ1-1; possibly TRBD1 for D (5 bases). Germline V gene sequence: CDR1 MNHEY, CDR2 SVGAGI. The length of the CDR3 is 15 residues. V was pared by 8 bases and J by 0 bases, with 16 bases between. The chain's CDR3 is CASSAGWGMNTEAFF. CDR3 DNA: TGTGCCAGCTCCGCCGGATGGGGCATGAACACTGAAGCTTTCTTT.

The chain is built from TRBV11-2 and TRBJ2-7, with 8 bases matching TRBD2. There are 14 residues in the CDR3. Germline V lookup: CDR1 SGHAT, CDR2 FQNNGV. V shed 0 bases, J shed 3 bases, and the junction held 1 base outside the gene matches. CDR3 DNA sequence: TGTGCCAGCAGCTTAGACGGGGGGGACTACGAGCAGTACTTC. Protein: CASSLDGGDYEQYF.

The V gene is TRBV7-8, the J gene TRBJ1-4; tentative D call: TRBD1 (5 bases). The CDR3 consists of 16 residues. V lost 1 base and J lost 8, with 17 bases in between. CDR1 and CDR2 from the germline V gene are SGHVS and FQNEAQ. The CDR3 is CASSLGRARVNEKLFF. DNA for the CDR3: TGTGCCAGCAGCTTAGGTCGCGCCAGGGTGAACGAAAAACTGTTTTTT.

In this sample, this clone turned up once. Because the CDR3 is missing its conserved closing phenylalanine or tryptophan, this is likely a read error. The chain employs TRBV6-1 and TRBJ1-5; D ambiguous. Germline CDR1 and CDR2: MNHNS and SASEGT. Trimming pared 8 bases from V and 7 bases from J, leaving 15 bases between. The CDR3 length is 13 residues. CDR3 nucleotide sequence: TGTGCCAGCGGAGGGAACTTTCAGCAGCCCCAGCATGTT. It is translated as CASGGNFQQPQHV.

The rearrangement uses TRBV6-5 and TRBJ1-2; D gene uncertain. The germline gives CDR1 MNHEY, CDR2 SVGAGI. Trimming shortened V by 3 bases and J by 4 bases, and 12 bases separated the two germline ends. The CDR3 is made up of 14 amino acids. The CDR3 protein is CASSYRDSGYGYTF. The CDR3 DNA reads as TGTGCCAGCAGTTATAGGGATAGCGGCTATGGCTACACCTTC.

The chain carries TRBV7-9 and TRBJ2-3; perhaps TRBD2 as D (5 bases). The CDR3 runs 15 residues. Germline lookup yields CDR1 SEHNR and CDR2 FQNEAQ (reference sequence). With 5 bases removed from V and 5 bases from J, the gap between germline ends came to 17 bases. The CDR3 loop is CASSPPFNGGDTQYF. The CDR3 coding sequence is TGTGCCAGCAGCCCCCCCTTTAACGGAGGAGATACGCAGTATTTT.

The chain carries TRBV19 and TRBJ1-1; possibly TRBD1 for D (6 bases). The CDR3 loop spans 12 amino acids. Germline CDR1 and CDR2: LNHDA and SQIVND (reference sequence). V was pared by 4 bases and J by 6 bases, with 9 bases between. The CDR3: CASSTRGAEAFF. The CDR3 coding sequence is TGTGCCAGTAGTACCAGGGGCGCTGAAGCTTTCTTT.

This clone appeared a few times. The chain employs TRBV2 and TRBJ2-1, with TRBD1 matching over 9 bases. This CDR3 region has 14 residues. V trimming: 9 bases; J trimming: 5 bases; junction bases outside the gene matches: 8. The V gene's germline CDR1 is SNHLY and CDR2 FYNNEI. CDR3 sequence (DNA): TGTGCCAGGGGGGACAGGGTCAGCGACAATGAGCAGTTCTTC. This gives the protein CARGDRVSDNEQFF.

The chain couples TRBV2 to TRBJ1-2; TRBD1 agrees at 7 bases. The germline V gene encodes CDR1 SNHLY and CDR2 FYNNEI. V lost 4 bases to trimming and J lost 2 bases; unmatched junction nucleotides: 7. The CDR3 contains 15 residues. The CDR3 DNA follows: TGTGCCAGCAGTGGCGGGACAGCCCGAAACTATGGCTACACCTTC. Translating it yields CASSGGTARNYGYTF.

The gene calls are TRBV15 and TRBJ2-3; maybe TRBD1 (6 bases). Trimming removed 3 bases from V and 3 bases from J, with 16 bases in between. This CDR3 comprises 16 residues. CDR1 LNHNV and CDR2 YYDKDF come from the germline V gene (reference sequence). The CDR3 DNA follows: TGTGCCACCAGCAGCGCCGAGGGGGACGGTACAGATACGCAGTATTTT. Translation: CATSSAEGDGTDTQYF.

This sequence joins TRBV6-1 and TRBJ1-5; TRBD1 aligns across 10 bases. This CDR3 is built from 16 residues. V lost 3 bases, J lost 2 bases, and 4 bases stayed unmatched. CDR1 is MNHNS, CDR2 SASEGT, per germline. CDR3 sequence (DNA): TGTGCCAGCAGTGACGGGACAGGGGCCGGCAATCAGCCCCAGCATTTT. Protein sequence: CASSDGTGAGNQPQHF.

The J gene is TRBJ1-2, the V gene TRBV29-1; D is possibly TRBD1 (6 bases). This CDR3 has 14 residues. Trimming left V 4 bases short and J 8 bases short, with 20 bases between. Germline V lookup: CDR1 SQVTM, CDR2 ANQGSEA. The CDR3 loop reads CSVVGPGANGGYTF. CDR3 bases: TGCAGCGTTGTGGGGCCAGGGGCTAATGGAGGCTACACCTTC.

The J gene is TRBJ1-1, the V gene TRBV7-9, with 8 nucleotides matching TRBD1. Germline V gene lookup returns CDR1 SEHNR and CDR2 FQNEAQ (reference sequence). With V trimmed by 4 bases and J by 5 bases, 6 bases remained unmatched. The CDR3 is 14 amino acids. CDR3 DNA: TGTGCCAGCAGCTCGGCGACAGGGGATACTGAAGCTTTCTTT. Translated, it gives CASSSATGDTEAFF.

This sequence joins TRBV4-1 and TRBJ1-4, with D possibly TRBD1 on 6 matching bases. The ends were cut back, 4 bases at V and 8 bases at J, with 14 bases in the middle. The CDR3 sequence is 14 residues long. The germline gives CDR1 MGHRA, CDR2 YSYEKL. The CDR3 nucleotides are TGCGCCAGCAGCCGAGGGGGACCTCAGGAAAAACTGTTTTTT. This translates into CASSRGGPQEKLFF.

This clone was found once. The rearrangement uses TRBV7-3 and TRBJ2-6, with D hard to call. The CDR3 totals 14 residues. With 5 bases removed from V and 0 bases from J, the gap between germline ends came to 5 bases. Germline V lookup: CDR1 SGHTA, CDR2 FQGTGA. Here the CDR3 reads CASSQSSGANVLTF. For the CDR3, the DNA is TGTGCCAGCAGCCAATCCTCTGGGGCCAACGTCCTGACTTTC.

This clone showed up just a few times. The chain is built from TRBV6-5 and TRBJ1-5, with D possibly matching TRBD1 (6 bases). CDR3 length: 15 amino acids. The V end was cut by 4 bases, the J end by 4 bases, with 14 bases between. Germline V gives CDR1 MNHEY, CDR2 SVGAGI. DNA for the CDR3: TGTGCCAGCAGTTCAGGCAGGGGCCCTAATCAGCCCCAGCATTTT. Its protein is CASSSGRGPNQPQHF.

The chain employs TRBV19 and TRBJ1-3; possibly TRBD1 for D (6 bases). The CDR3 is 14 amino acids. Germline V gives CDR1 LNHDA, CDR2 SQIVND (reference sequence). V was shortened by 5 bases and J by 8 bases, with 16 bases between the two germline ends. CDR3 sequence reads: CASSSPGQLDTIYF. The DNA for the CDR3 is TGTGCCAGTAGTTCACCGGGACAATTGGACACCATATATTTT.

The V call is TRBV19, the J call TRBJ2-3; D unresolved. V was shortened by 3 bases and J by 2 bases, with 9 bases between the two germline ends. Germline V gives CDR1 LNHDA, CDR2 SQIVND (reference sequence). This CDR3 has 14 residues. CDR3 bases: TGTGCCAGTAGTATCGGTAGTTTCACAGATACGCAGTATTTT. This encodes CASSIGSFTDTQYF.